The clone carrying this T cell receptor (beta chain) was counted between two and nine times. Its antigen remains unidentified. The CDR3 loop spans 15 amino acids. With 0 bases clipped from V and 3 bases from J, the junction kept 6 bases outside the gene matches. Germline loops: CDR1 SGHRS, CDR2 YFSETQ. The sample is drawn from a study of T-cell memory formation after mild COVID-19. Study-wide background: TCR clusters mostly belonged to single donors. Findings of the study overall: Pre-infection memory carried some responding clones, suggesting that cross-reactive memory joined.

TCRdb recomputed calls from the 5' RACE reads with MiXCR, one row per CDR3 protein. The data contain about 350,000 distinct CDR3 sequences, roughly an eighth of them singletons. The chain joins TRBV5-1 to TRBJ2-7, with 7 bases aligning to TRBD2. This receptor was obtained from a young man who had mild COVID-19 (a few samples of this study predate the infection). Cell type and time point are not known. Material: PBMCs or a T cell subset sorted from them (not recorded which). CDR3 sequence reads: CASSLAVAGDYEQYF. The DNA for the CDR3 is TGCGCCAGCAGCTTGGCCGTCGCGGGGGACTACGAGCAGTACTTC. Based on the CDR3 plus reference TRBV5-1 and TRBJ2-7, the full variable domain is KAGVTQTPRYLIKTRGQQVTLSCSPISGHRSVSWYQQTPGQGLQFLFEYFSETQRNKGNFPGRFSGRQFSNSRSEMNVSTLELGDSALYLCASSLAVAGDYEQYFGPGTRLTVT.